This T cell receptor beta chain was documented in a study of blood T cells in healthy people across ages. Whole-study results and caveats: Among long-lived donors, naive CD4+ cells were more numerous and diversity higher than in aged donors. It was not possible, with unsorted PBMCs, to conclusively compare naive and antigen-experienced cells. Strongly correlated with naive T cell percentage was TCR beta diversity.

A J-beta primer mix and a sample-barcoded 5' primer were used in a second PCR of roughly 7 to 12 cycles. One entry per CDR3 protein, called by TCRdb with MiXCR from the 5' RACE reads. Altogether roughly 800,000 distinct CDR3 sequences are present, 25% being singletons, with the ten largest covering roughly 9%. As to this clonotype: The target antigen is unknown.

The J segment lost 4 bases and the V segment lost 4 bases, leaving 15 bases of the junction unmatched. This CDR3 is 18 amino acids long. The germline gives CDR1 LGHNA, CDR2 YNFKEQ. These same data were also listed under a study on T cells of mothers and their children. That investigation notes: Relative to unrelated pairs, biologically related mother-child dyads exhibited marginally greater, non-significant overlap.

The sample consisted of blood. The TCR comes from a boy between 5 and 17 years old in good health. The rearrangement joins TRBV4-2 to TRBJ2-1; TRBD2 agrees at 8 bases. CDR3 DNA: TGTGCCAGCAGCCCCCTCAGGCTCTCGGGGGGGGGATACAATGAGCAGTTCTTC. Translated: CASSPLRLSGGGYNEQFF.